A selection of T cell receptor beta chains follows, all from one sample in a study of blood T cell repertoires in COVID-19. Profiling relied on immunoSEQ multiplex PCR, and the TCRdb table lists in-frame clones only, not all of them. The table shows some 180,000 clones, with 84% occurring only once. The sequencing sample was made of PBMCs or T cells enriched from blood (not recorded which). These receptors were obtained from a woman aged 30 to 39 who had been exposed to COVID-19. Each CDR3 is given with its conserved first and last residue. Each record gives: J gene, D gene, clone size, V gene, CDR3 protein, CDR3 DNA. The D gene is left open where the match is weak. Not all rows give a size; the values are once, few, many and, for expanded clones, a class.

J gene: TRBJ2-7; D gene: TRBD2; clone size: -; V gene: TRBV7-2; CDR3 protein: CASSLSLAGGRPYEQYF; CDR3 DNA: TGTGCCAGCAGCTTAAGTCTAGCGGGGGGCCGCCCCTACGAGCAGTACTTC
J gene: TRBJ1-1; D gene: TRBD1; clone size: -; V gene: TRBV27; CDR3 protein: CASSFVAGGGTEAFF; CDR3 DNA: TGTGCCAGCAGTTTCGTGGCAGGGGGTGGCACTGAAGCTTTCTTT
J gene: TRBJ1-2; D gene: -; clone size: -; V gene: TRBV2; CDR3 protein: CASRRSMIRDYGYTF; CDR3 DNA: TGTGCCAGCAGACGAAGTATGATAAGAGACTATGGCTACACCTTC
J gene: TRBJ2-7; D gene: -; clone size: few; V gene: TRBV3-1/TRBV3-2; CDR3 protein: CASSQDGGINSYEQYF; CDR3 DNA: TGTGCCAGCAGCCAAGATGGCGGCATCAACTCCTACGAGCAGTACTTC
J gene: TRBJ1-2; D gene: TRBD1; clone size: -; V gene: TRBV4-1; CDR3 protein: CASSPPLGDRGRSLYGYTF; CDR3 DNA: TGCGCCAGCAGCCCCCCGCTGGGGGACAGGGGGAGGTCCCTTTATGGCTACACCTTC
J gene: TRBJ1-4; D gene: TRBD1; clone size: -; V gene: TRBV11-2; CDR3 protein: CASSPRGGVTNEKLFF; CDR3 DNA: TGTGCCAGCAGCCCCAGAGGGGGCGTCACTAATGAAAAACTGTTTTTT
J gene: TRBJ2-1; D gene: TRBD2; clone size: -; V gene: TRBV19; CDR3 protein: CASSRGLADAYNEQFF; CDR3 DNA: TGTGCCAGTAGTAGAGGACTAGCGGACGCCTACAATGAGCAGTTCTTC
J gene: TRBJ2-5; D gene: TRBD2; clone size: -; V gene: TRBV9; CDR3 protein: CASSPRPSSGGETQYF; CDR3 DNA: TGTGCCAGCAGCCCTAGGCCGTCGAGCGGGGGTGAGACCCAGTACTTC
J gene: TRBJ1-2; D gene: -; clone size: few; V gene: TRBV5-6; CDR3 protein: CASSYYRGEGYTF; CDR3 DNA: TGTGCCAGCAGCTACTACCGGGGGGAAGGCTACACCTTC
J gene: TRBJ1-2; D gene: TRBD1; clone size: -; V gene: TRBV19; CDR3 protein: CASSPDRGLRDGYTF; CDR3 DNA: TGTGCCAGTAGTCCCGACAGGGGGCTCAGGGATGGCTACACCTTC
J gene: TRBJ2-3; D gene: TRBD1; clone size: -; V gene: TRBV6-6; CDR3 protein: CASSSPGTGLSGMYF; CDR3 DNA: TGTGCCAGCAGCTCCCCCGGGACAGGGCTTTCCGGCATGTATTTT
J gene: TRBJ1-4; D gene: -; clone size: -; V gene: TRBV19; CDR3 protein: CASSKTGNEKLFF; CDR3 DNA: TGTGCCAGTAGTAAAACAGGGAATGAAAAACTGTTTTTT
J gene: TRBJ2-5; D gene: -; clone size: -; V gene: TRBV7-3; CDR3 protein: CASSLGVEGTQYF; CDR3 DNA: TGTGCCAGCAGCTTAGGAGTTGAGGGGACCCAGTACTTC
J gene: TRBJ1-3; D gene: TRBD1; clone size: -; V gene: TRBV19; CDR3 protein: CASSLGQVGNTIYF; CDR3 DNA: TGTGCCAGTAGTCTGGGACAGGTCGGAAACACCATATATTTT
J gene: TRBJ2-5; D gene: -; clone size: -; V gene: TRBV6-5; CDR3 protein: CASSYVIFGHGAQYF; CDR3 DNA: TGTGCCAGCAGTTATGTGATTTTTGGTCACGGGGCCCAGTACTTC
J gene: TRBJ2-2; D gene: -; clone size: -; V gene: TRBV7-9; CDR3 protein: CASSLALGLSTNTGELFF; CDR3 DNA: TGTGCCAGCAGCTTAGCGCTGGGGCTCTCCACAAACACCGGGGAGCTGTTTTTT
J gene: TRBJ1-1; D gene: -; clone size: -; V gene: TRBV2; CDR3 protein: CATQTVEAFF; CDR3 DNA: TGTGCCACTCAGACAGTTGAAGCTTTCTTT
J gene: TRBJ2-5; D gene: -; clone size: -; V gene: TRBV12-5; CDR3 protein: CASGPLETQETQYF; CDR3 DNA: TGTGCTAGTGGGCCCTTGGAGACCCAAGAGACCCAGTACTTC
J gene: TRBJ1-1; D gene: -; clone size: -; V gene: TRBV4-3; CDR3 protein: CASSQVEGPAFF; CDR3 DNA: TGCGCCAGCAGCCAAGTGGAGGGGCCCGCTTTCTTT
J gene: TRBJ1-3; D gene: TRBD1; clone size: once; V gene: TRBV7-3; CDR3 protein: CASSLQGAGNTIYF; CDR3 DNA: TGTGCCAGCAGCCTACAGGGGGCTGGAAACACCATATATTTT
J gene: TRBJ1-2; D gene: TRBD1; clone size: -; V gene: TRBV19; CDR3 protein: CASRRTGGEGYTF; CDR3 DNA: TGTGCCAGTAGACGGACAGGGGGCGAAGGCTACACCTTC
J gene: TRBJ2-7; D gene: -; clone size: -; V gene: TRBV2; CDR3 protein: CASRGGGGYEQYF; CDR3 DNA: TGTGCCAGCAGAGGGGGGGGCGGTTACGAGCAGTACTTC
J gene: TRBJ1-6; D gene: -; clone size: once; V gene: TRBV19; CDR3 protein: CASSIDPARNSPLHF; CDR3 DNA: TGTGCCAGTAGTATAGATCCGGCCAGGAATTCACCCCTCCACTTT
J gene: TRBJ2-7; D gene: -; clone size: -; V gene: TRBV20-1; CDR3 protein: CSADSSYEQYF; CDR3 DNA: TGCAGTGCTGACAGCTCCTACGAGCAGTACTTC
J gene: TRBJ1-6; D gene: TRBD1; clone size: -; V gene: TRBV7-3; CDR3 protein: CASSPGQGLNSPLHF; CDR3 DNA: TGTGCCAGCAGCCCGGGACAGGGGCTCAATTCACCCCTCCACTTT
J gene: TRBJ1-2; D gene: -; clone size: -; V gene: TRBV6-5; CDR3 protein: CASSYFRSLNYGYTF; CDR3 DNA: TGTGCCAGCAGTTATTTCAGGTCCCTTAACTATGGCTACACCTTC
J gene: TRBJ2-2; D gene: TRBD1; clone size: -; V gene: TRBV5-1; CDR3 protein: CASSLVQGAWELFF; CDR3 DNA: TGCGCCAGCAGCTTGGTTCAGGGGGCCTGGGAGCTGTTTTTT
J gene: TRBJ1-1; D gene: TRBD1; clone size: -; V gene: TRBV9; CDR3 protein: CASSRSTGGFTEAFF; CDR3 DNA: TGTGCCAGCAGTAGATCGACAGGGGGTTTTACTGAAGCTTTCTTT
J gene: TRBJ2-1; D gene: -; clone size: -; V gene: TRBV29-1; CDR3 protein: CSVNPSSYNEQFF; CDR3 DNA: TGCAGCGTAAATCCGAGCTCCTACAATGAGCAGTTCTTC
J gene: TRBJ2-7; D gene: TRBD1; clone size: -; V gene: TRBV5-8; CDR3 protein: CASSPLSRGRALFELYF; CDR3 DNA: TGTGCCAGCAGCCCGCTCTCCAGGGGGCGCGCCCTCTTCGAACTGTACTTC
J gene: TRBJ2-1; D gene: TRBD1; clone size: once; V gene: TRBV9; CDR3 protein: CASSLTGWSEQFF; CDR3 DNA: TGTGCCAGCAGCTTGACAGGGTGGAGTGAGCAGTTCTTC
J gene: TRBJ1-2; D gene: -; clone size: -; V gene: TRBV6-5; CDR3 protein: CASSYRVNYGYTF; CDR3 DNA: TGTGCCAGCAGTTACAGAGTTAACTATGGCTACACCTTC
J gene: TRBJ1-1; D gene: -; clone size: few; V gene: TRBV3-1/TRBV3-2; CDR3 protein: CASSQTTVMNTEAFF; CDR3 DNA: TGTGCCAGCAGCCAAACGACAGTAATGAACACTGAAGCTTTCTTT
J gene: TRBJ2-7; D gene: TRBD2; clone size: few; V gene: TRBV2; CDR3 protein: CASSSGGYEQYF; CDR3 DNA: TGTGCCAGCAGTTCGGGGGGGTACGAGCAGTACTTC
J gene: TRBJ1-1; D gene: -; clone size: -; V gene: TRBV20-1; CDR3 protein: CSASIPADTEAFF; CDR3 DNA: TGCAGTGCTAGTATTCCCGCGGACACTGAAGCTTTCTTT
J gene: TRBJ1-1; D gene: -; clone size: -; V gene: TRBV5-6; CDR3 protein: CASSLAAGTTEAFF; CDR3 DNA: TGTGCCAGCAGCTTGGCAGCAGGGACAACTGAAGCTTTCTTT
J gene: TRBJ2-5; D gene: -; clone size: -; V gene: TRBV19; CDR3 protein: CASSIAQRQETQYF; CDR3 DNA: TGTGCCAGTAGTATCGCCCAGCGCCAAGAGACCCAGTACTTC
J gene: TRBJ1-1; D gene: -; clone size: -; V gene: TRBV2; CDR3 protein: CASVPGVGNTEAFF; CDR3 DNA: TGTGCCAGCGTCCCCGGGGTAGGGAACACTGAAGCTTTCTTT
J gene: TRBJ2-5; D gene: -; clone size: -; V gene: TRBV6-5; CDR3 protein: CASSYSYGVQETQYF; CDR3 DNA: TGTGCCAGCAGTTACTCATACGGGGTCCAAGAGACCCAGTACTTC
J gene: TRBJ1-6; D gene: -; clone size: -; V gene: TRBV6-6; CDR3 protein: CASSFRDSPLHF; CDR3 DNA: TGTGCCAGCAGTTTCAGGGATTCACCCCTCCACTTT
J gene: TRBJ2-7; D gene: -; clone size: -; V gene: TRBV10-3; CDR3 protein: CAISDIIGGAVGSYEQYF; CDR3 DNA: TGTGCCATCAGTGATATTATAGGAGGGGCGGTTGGTTCCTACGAGCAGTACTTC
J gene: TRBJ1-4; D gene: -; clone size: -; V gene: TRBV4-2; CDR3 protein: CASSQGRGIEKLFF; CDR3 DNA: TGTGCCAGCAGCCAAGGCAGGGGAATTGAAAAACTGTTTTTT
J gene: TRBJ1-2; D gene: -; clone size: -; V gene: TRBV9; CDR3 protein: CASSVGLGVDYGYTF; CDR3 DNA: TGTGCCAGCAGCGTAGGACTCGGGGTGGACTATGGCTACACCTTC
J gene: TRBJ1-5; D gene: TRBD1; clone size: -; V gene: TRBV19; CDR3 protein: CASSTDRFNQPQHF; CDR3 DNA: TGTGCCAGTAGTACGGACAGGTTTAATCAGCCCCAGCATTTT